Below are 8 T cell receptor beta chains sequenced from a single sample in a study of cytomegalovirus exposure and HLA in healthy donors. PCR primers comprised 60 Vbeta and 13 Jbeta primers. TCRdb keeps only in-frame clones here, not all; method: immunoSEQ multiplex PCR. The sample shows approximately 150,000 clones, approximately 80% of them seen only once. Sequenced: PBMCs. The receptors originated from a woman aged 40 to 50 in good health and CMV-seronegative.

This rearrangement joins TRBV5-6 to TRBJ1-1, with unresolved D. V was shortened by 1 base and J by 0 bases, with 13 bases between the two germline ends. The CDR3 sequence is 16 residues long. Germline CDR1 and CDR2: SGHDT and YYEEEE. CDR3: CASSLLAVTVNTEAFF. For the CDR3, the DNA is TGTGCCAGCAGCTTGTTAGCCGTGACGGTGAACACTGAAGCTTTCTTT.

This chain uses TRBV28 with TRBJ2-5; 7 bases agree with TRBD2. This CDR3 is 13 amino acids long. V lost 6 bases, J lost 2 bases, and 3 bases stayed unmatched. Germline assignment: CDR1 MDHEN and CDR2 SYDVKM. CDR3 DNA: TGTGCCAGCAGATCCGGGGGGCAAGAGACCCAGTACTTC. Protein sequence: CASRSGGQETQYF.

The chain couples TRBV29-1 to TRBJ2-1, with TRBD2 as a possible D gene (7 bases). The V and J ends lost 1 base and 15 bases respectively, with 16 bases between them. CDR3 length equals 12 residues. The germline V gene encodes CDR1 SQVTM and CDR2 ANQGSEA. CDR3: CSVEGPWGGGFF. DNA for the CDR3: TGCAGCGTTGAAGGTCCTTGGGGGGGCGGGTTCTTC.

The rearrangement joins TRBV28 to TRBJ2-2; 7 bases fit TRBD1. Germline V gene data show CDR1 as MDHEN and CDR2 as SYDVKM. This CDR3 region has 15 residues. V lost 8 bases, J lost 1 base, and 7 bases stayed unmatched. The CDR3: CASGLTGKNTGELFF. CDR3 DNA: TGTGCCAGCGGCTTGACAGGGAAGAACACCGGGGAGCTGTTTTTT.

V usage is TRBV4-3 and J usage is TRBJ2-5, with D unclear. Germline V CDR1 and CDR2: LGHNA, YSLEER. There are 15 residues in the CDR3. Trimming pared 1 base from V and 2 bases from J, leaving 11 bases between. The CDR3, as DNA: TGCGCCAGCAGCCAAGGGTCGAGATATCAAGAGACCCAGTACTTC. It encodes CASSQGSRYQETQYF.

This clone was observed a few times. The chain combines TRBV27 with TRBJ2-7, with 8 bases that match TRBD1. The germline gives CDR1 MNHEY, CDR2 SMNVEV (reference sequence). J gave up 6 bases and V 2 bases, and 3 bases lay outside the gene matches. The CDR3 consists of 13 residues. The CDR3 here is CASSLGGQGEQYF. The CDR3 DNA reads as TGTGCCAGCAGTTTAGGAGGACAGGGCGAGCAGTACTTC.

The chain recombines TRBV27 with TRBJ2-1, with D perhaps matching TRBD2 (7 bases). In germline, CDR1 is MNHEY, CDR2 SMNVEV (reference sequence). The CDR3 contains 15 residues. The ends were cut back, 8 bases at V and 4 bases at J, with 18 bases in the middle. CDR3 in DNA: TGTGCCAGCCGCCTTGGGGGCGGGAGTTACAATGAGCAGTTCTTC. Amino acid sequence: CASRLGGGSYNEQFF.

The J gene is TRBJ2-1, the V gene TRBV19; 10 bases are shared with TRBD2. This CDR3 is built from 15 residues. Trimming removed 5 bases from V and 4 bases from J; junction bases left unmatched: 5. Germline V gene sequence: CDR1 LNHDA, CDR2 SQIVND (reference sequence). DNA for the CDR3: TGTGCCAGTAGTCGAAGCGGGGGGGATTACAATGAGCAGTTCTTC. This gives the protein CASSRSGGDYNEQFF.